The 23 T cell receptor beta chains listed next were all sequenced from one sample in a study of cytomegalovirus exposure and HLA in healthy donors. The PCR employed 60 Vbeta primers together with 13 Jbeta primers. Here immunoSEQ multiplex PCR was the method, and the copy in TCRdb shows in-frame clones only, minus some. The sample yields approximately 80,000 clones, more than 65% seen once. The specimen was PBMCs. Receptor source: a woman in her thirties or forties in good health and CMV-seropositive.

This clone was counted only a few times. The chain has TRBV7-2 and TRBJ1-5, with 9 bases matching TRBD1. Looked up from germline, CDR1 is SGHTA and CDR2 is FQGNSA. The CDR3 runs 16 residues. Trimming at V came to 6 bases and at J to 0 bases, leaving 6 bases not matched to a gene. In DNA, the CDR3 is TGTGCCAGCAGATCACAGGGGGCAAATAGCAATCAGCCCCAGCATTTT. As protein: CASRSQGANSNQPQHF.

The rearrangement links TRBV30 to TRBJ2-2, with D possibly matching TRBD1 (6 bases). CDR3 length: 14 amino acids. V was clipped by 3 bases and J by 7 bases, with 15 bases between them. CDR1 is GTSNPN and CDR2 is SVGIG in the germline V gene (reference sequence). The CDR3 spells CAWSHTGIGGELFF. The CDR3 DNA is TGTGCCTGGAGCCATACAGGGATTGGCGGGGAGCTGTTTTTT. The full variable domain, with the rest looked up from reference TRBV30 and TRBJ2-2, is SQTIHQWPATLVQPVGSPLSLECTVEGTSNPNLYWYRQAAGRGLQLLFYSVGIGQISSEVPQNLSASRPQDRQFILSSKKLLLSDSGFYLCAWSHTGIGGELFFGEGSRLTVL.

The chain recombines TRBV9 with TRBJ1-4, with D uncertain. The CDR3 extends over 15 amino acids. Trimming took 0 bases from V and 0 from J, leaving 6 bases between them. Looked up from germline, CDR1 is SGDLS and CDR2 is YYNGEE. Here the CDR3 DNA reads TGTGCCAGCAGCGTAGGAGGGACAACTAATGAAAAACTGTTTTTT. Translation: CASSVGGTTNEKLFF.

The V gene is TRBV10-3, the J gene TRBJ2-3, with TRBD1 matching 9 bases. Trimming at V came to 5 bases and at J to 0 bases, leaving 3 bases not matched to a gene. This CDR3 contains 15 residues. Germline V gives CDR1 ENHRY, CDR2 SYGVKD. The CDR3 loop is CAISSGTGSTDTQYF. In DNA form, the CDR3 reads TGTGCCATCAGTTCCGGGACAGGGAGCACAGATACGCAGTATTTT.

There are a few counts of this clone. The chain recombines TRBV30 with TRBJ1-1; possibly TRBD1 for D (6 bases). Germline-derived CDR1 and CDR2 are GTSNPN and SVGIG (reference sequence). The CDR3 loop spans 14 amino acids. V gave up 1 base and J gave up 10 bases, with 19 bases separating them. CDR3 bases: TGTGCCTGGAGTGCGAGCACAGGGATCCGAGGAGCTTTCTTT. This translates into CAWSASTGIRGAFF.

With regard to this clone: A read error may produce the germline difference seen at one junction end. In DNA, the CDR3 is TGCGCCAGCAGCCAAGGACTAGCCTCCGACGAGCAGTACTTC. Protein product: CASSQGLASDEQYF. The chain employs TRBV4-1 and TRBJ2-7; TRBD2 matches at 7 bases. The length of the CDR3 is 14 residues. The germline V gene has CDR1 MGHRA and CDR2 YSYEKL.

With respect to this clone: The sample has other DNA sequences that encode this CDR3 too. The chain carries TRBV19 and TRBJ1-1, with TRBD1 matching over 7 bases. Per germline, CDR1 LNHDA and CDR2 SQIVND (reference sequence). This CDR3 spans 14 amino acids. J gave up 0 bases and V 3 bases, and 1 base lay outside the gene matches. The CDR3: CASSIGTVNTEAFF. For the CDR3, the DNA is TGTGCCAGTAGTATCGGGACAGTGAACACTGAAGCTTTCTTT.

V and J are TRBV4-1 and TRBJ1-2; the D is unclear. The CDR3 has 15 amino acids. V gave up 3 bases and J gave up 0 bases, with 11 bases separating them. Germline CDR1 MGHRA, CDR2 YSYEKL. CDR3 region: CASSQPLAANYGYTF. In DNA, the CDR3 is TGCGCCAGCAGCCAGCCTTTAGCAGCTAACTATGGCTACACCTTC.

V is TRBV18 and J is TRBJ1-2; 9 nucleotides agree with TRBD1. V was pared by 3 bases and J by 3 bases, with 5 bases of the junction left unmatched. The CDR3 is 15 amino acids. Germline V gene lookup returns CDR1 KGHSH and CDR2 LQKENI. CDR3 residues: CASSPGGQGDYGYTF. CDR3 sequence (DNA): TGTGCCAGCTCACCGGGGGGACAGGGTGACTATGGCTACACCTTC.

This CDR3 reads CASSILGRKAFF. CDR3 DNA sequence: TGTGCCAGTAGTATTCTAGGTAGGAAAGCTTTCTTT. The chain employs TRBV19 and TRBJ1-1; D not certain. The germline V gene encodes CDR1 LNHDA and CDR2 SQIVND (reference sequence). The CDR3 is made up of 12 amino acids. V lost 3 bases and J 9 bases, leaving 11 bases between the germline ends.

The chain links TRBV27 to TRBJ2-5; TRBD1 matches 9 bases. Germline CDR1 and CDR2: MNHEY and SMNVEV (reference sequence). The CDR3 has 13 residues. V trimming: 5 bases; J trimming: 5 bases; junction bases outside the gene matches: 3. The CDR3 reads CASSHRGPETQYF. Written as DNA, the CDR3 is TGTGCCAGCAGTCACAGGGGGCCGGAGACCCAGTACTTC.

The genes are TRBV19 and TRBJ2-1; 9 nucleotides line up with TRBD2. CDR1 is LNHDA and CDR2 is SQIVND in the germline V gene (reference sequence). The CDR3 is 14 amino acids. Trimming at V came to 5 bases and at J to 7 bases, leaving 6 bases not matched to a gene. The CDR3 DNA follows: TGTGCCAGTAGTCTTACGGGACTAGCTAATGAGCAGTTCTTC. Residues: CASSLTGLANEQFF. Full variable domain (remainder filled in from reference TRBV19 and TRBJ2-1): DGGITQSPKYLFRKEGQNVTLSCEQNLNHDAMYWYRQDPGQGLRLIYYSQIVNDFQKGDIAEGYSVSREKKESFPLTVTSAQKNPTAFYLCASSLTGLANEQFFGPGTRLTVL.

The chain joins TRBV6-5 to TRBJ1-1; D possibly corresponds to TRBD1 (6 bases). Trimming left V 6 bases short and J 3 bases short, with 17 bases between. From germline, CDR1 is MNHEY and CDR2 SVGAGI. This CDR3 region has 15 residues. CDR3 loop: CASRSPGGADTEAFF. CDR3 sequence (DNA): TGTGCCAGCAGGAGCCCCGGGGGGGCGGACACTGAAGCTTTCTTT.

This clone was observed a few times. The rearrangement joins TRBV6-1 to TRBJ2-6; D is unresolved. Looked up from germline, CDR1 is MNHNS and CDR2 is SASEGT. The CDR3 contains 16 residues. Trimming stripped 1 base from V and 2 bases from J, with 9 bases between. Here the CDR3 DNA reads TGTGCCAGCAGTGAAGAAGTGGGCGCTGGGGCCAACGTCCTGACTTTC. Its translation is CASSEEVGAGANVLTF.

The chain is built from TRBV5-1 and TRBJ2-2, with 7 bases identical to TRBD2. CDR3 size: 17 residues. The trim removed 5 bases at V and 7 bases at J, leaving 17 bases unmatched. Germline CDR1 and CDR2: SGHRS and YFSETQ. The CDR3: CASSPRKGSGISGELFF. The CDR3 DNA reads TGCGCCAGCAGTCCGAGAAAGGGGAGCGGGATAAGCGGGGAGCTGTTTTTT.

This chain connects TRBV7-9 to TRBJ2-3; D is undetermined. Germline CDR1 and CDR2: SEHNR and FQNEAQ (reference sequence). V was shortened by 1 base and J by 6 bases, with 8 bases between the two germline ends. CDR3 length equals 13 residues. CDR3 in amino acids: CASSLDYPDTQYF. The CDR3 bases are TGTGCCAGCAGCTTAGACTACCCGGATACGCAGTATTTT.

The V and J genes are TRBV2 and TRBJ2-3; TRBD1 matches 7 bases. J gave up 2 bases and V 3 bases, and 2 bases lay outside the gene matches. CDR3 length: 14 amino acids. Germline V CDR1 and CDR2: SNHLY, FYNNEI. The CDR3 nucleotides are TGTGCCAGCAGTGAGGACAGGTACACAGATACGCAGTATTTT. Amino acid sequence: CASSEDRYTDTQYF.

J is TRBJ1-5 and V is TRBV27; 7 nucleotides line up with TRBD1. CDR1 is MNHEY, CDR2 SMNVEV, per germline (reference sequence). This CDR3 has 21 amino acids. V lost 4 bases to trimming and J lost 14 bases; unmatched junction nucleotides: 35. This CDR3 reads CASSSMGHTGTDRTQSAGEHF. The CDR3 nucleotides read TGTGCCAGCAGTTCAATGGGACATACAGGGACAGACCGAACCCAATCAGCCGGGGAGCATTTT.

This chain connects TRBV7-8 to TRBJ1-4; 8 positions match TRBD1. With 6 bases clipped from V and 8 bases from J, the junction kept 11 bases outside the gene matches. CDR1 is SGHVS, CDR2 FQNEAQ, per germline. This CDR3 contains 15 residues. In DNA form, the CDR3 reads TGTGCCAGCAGTACCTCCAGGACAGGGATAGAAAAACTGTTTTTT. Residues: CASSTSRTGIEKLFF.

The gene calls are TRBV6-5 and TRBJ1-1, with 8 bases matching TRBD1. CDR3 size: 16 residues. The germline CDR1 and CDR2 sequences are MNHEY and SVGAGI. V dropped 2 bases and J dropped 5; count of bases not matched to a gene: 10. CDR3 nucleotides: TGTGCCAGCAGTTACGGCAGGGGGCGGATGAGGACTGAAGCTTTCTTT. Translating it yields CASSYGRGRMRTEAFF.

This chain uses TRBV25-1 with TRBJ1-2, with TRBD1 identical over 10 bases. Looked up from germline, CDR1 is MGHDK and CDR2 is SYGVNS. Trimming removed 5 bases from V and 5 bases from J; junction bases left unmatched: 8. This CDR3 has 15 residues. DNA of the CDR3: TGTGCCAGCAGTCCCGGGACAGGGGTAATTTATGGCTACACCTTC. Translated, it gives CASSPGTGVIYGYTF.

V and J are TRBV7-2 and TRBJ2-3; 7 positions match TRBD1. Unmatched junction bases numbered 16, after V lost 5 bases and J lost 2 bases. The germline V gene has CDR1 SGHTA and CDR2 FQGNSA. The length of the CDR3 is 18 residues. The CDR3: CASSAIYRDRDITDTQYF. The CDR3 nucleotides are TGTGCCAGCAGCGCAATCTACCGGGACAGAGATATCACAGATACGCAGTATTTT. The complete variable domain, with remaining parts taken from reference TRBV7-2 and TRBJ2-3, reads GAGVSQSPSNKVTEKGKDVELRCDPISGHTALYWYRQSLGQGLEFLIYFQGNSAPDKSGLPSDRFSAERTGGSVSTLTIQRTQQEDSAVYLCASSAIYRDRDITDTQYFGPGTRLTVL.

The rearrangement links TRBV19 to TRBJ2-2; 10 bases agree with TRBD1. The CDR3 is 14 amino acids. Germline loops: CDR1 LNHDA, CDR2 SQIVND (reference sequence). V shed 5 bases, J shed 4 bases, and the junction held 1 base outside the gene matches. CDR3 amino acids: CASSGTGVTGELFF. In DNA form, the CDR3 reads TGTGCCAGTAGTGGGACAGGGGTCACCGGGGAGCTGTTTTTT. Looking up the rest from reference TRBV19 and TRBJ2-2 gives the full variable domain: DGGITQSPKYLFRKEGQNVTLSCEQNLNHDAMYWYRQDPGQGLRLIYYSQIVNDFQKGDIAEGYSVSREKKESFPLTVTSAQKNPTAFYLCASSGTGVTGELFFGEGSRLTVL.